One sample yielded the 14 T cell receptor beta chains listed below, sequenced in a study of blood T cell repertoires in COVID-19. Some clones are missing from TCRdb's copy, which holds only in-frame ones; the method was immunoSEQ multiplex PCR. This table holds 150,000 or so clones, 70% to 90% found once. Sequences were obtained from peripheral blood. The receptors stem from a man in his fifties or sixties with acute or convalescent COVID-19.

V and J are TRBV6-5 and TRBJ2-1, with D perhaps TRBD1 (8 bases). The CDR3 sequence is 15 residues long. Between the trimmed V and J ends, which lost 5 bases and 4 bases, there was a span of 15 bases. Germline loops: CDR1 MNHEY, CDR2 SVGAGI. The CDR3 DNA sequence: TGTGCCAGCAGTACAGGGGGGGGACCTTACAATGAGCAGTTCTTC. It codes for CASSTGGGPYNEQFF.

This rearrangement joins TRBV6-2 or TRBV6-3 to TRBJ1-5; the match to TRBD1 covers 11 bases. V shed 2 bases and J 7 bases; nucleotides not matched to a gene: 13. This CDR3 has 18 residues. Germline lookup yields CDR1 MNHEY and CDR2 SVGEGT. The CDR3 reads CASSYRDRGIAMSQPQHF. In DNA, the CDR3 is TGTGCCAGCAGTTACCGGGACAGGGGGATCGCAATGAGCCAGCCCCAGCATTTT.

V and J are TRBV18 and TRBJ2-1; D might be TRBD1 (6 bases). The V and J ends lost 4 bases and 4 bases respectively, with 14 bases between them. This CDR3 has 15 amino acids. Per the germline V gene, CDR1 is KGHSH and CDR2 is LQKENI. The CDR3 reads CASSQDSFAYNEQFF. The CDR3 nucleotides are TGTGCCAGCTCACAGGACAGTTTCGCATACAATGAGCAGTTCTTC.

This chain joins TRBV2 and TRBJ1-5, with 7 bases that match TRBD1. Unmatched junction bases numbered 12, after V lost 5 bases and J lost 11 bases. This CDR3 spans 14 amino acids. CDR1 is SNHLY and CDR2 is FYNNEI in the germline V gene. DNA for the CDR3: TGTGCCAGCAGTCCTACAGGGGTACATACGTCCCAGCATTTT. Its translation: CASSPTGVHTSQHF.

This chain connects TRBV27 to TRBJ1-2; D not resolved. Germline V gene sequence: CDR1 MNHEY, CDR2 SMNVEV (reference sequence). This CDR3 is built from 15 residues. The V end lost 2 bases, the J end lost 7 bases, and 17 bases lay between the germline ends. The CDR3 DNA follows: TGTGCCAGCAGTTTAGTTCCGGGTAGAAGAATTGGCTACACCTTC. It yields the protein CASSLVPGRRIGYTF.

The chain employs TRBV6-5 and TRBJ1-1; 8 nucleotides line up with TRBD1. Germline V gene data show CDR1 as MNHEY and CDR2 as SVGAGI. V was clipped by 2 bases and J by 7 bases; unmatched bases: 9. This CDR3 has 15 amino acids. CDR3 residues: CASSYRTGRAGEAFF. In nucleotides, the CDR3 is TGTGCCAGCAGTTACCGGACAGGGCGAGCCGGTGAAGCTTTCTTT.

The chain combines TRBV29-1 with TRBJ1-3; D not resolved. The V end lost 6 bases, the J end lost 0 bases, and 15 bases lay between the germline ends. Germline CDR1 SQVTM, CDR2 ANQGSEA. This CDR3 spans 15 amino acids. This CDR3 reads CSVRPGDHSGNTIYF. As DNA, the CDR3 is TGCAGCGTCCGCCCGGGAGACCACTCTGGAAACACCATATATTTT.

The chain employs TRBV5-4 and TRBJ2-5, with D tentatively TRBD1 (5 bases). The CDR3 extends over 15 amino acids. Germline CDR1 reads SGHNT; CDR2 reads YYREEE (reference sequence). The V end lost 2 bases, the J end lost 4 bases, and 15 bases lay between the germline ends. CDR3: CASSFGLGVAETQYF. CDR3 DNA sequence: TGTGCCAGCAGCTTCGGTCTAGGGGTGGCAGAGACCCAGTACTTC.

The chain recombines TRBV5-1 with TRBJ2-3, with 9 nucleotides matching TRBD1. The germline V gene has CDR1 SGHRS and CDR2 YFSETQ. V dropped 4 bases and J dropped 5; count of bases not matched to a gene: 5. The CDR3 loop spans 14 amino acids. CDR3 protein: CASSPSDRGDTQYF. The CDR3 DNA reads as TGCGCCAGCAGCCCCTCGGACAGGGGAGATACGCAGTATTTT.

The chain is built from TRBV11-2 and TRBJ2-2; D is ambiguous. V dropped 1 base and J dropped 3 bases, with 6 bases sitting between them. The CDR3 totals 14 residues. Germline V gene sequence: CDR1 SGHAT, CDR2 FQNNGV. In nucleotides, the CDR3 is TGTGCCAGCAGCTTAGGTCTCGACACCGGGGAGCTGTTTTTT. This gives the protein CASSLGLDTGELFF.

V and J are TRBV11-3 and TRBJ2-7, with TRBD1 matching 8 bases. The germline CDR1 and CDR2 sequences are SGHNT and YENEEA. Germline trimming cut 5 bases from V and 2 bases from J; bases unmatched to any gene: 5. The CDR3 consists of 14 residues. The CDR3 loop reads CASSPGQAPYEQYF. The CDR3 DNA reads as TGTGCCAGCAGCCCGGGACAGGCACCCTACGAGCAGTACTTC.

The V and J genes are TRBV28 and TRBJ2-3, with D possibly TRBD1 on 6 matching bases. Germline values: CDR1 MDHEN, CDR2 SYDVKM. The CDR3 length is 15 residues. V gave up 6 bases and J gave up 2 bases, with 15 bases separating them. The CDR3 bases are TGTGCCAGCAGCCGAACCCTGGGGGCCACAGATACGCAGTATTTT. Translation: CASSRTLGATDTQYF.

This rearrangement joins TRBV24-1 to TRBJ2-3, with 9 bases aligning to TRBD2. CDR1 is KGHDR and CDR2 is SFDVKD in the germline V gene. This CDR3 spans 16 amino acids. Trimming removed 4 bases from V and 5 bases from J; junction bases left unmatched: 9. CDR3 coding DNA: TGTGCCACCAGTGAGTCTGGGCGGGAGGGCCTAGATACGCAGTATTTT. This gives the protein CATSESGREGLDTQYF.

V gene TRBV5-5 combines with J gene TRBJ1-1; 7 bases match TRBD1. In germline, CDR1 is SGHKS, CDR2 YYEKEE (reference sequence). Losses at the gene ends were 5 bases for V and 8 bases for J; bases not matched to a gene: 12. The CDR3 extends over 14 amino acids. CDR3 sequence reads: CASSPARGLGEAFF. The CDR3 DNA sequence: TGTGCCAGCAGTCCCGCTAGGGGGCTGGGCGAAGCTTTCTTT.